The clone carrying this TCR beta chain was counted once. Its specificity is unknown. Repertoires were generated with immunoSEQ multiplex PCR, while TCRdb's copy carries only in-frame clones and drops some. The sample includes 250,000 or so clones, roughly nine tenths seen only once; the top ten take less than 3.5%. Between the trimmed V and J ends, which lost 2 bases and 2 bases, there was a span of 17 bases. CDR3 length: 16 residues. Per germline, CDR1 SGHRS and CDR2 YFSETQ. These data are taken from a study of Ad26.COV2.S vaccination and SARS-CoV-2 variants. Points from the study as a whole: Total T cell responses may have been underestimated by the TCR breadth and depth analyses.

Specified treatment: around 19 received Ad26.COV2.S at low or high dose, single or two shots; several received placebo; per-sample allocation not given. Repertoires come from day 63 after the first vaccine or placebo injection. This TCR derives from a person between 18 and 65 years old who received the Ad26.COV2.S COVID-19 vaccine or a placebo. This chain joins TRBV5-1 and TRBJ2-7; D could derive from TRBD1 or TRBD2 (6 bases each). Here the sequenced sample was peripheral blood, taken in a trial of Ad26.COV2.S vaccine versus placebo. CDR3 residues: CASSFAGEASTYEQYF. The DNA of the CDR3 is TGCGCCAGCAGCTTTGCAGGGGAGGCCTCCACCTACGAGCAGTACTTC.